This T cell receptor beta chain was sequenced in a study of long-term antiretroviral therapy in people with HIV (dated by TCRdb to 2022 to 2024). Broadly, across the study: The earliest samples were collected about a decade before the 2015 WHO recommendation for immediate ART, when ART was typically delayed until CD4 counts fell. Test extractions of a monoclonal T-cell line alongside fewer than 40 polyclonal samples showed no cross-contamination during QIAcube processing. Among the 30 or so participants with HIV, eleven were female. The cohort contributed about 200 cryopreserved PBMC samples from fewer than 35 adults with confirmed HIV infection, collected serially over a mean of about six years (range 1-12). A retrospective serial study tested whether ART initiation and durable HIV suppression were associated with changes in peripheral blood TRB repertoire composition and diversity. General findings and caveats noted by the study authors: Limited PBMC availability meant only the TCR beta chain was sequenced, without alpha chain pairing. Samples dated from the mid-2000s to the late 2010s, and the ART regimens used may be less effective than current ones. A significant increase in TRB diversity was found to be associated with ART initiation, although TRB diversity was observed to remain significantly below that of transplant donor controls even after long-term ART. Narrower CDR3 length ranges were observed in HIV repertoires than in controls, and an antigen-experienced repertoire with only a slight naive shift after ART was suggested by the network structure. No data were available on ART adherence, viral resistance or therapy changes, limiting inferences about post-ART repertoire changes. At every time point, the repertoire was dominated by expanded TRB clones first identified before ART initiation, although this dominance fluctuated and, in many PLHIV, declined after ART. Because pre-ART samples had limited cell numbers, profiling was done on unsorted PBMC rather than on sorted CD4+ and CD8+ T cells.

This clone occurred once. Its antigen is not yet known. Per-base qualities were not stored, and no clone one base away is much larger. To be included, a participant needed at least one PBMC sample from before ART initiation plus at least two post-ART samples. Every participant with HIV received treatment in the United States of America. Before DNA extraction, cryopreserved samples of about 1-11 million PBMC were thawed and then washed. At the time of the earliest PBMC sample for each participant with HIV, ages ranged from roughly 23 to 60 years. Each participant contributed PBMC samples from 1-4 timepoints before ART initiation and 2-8 timepoints after ART initiation, with a median of 7 samples. For every participant, serial HIV viral load, CD4+ T-cell count, ART history and demographic data were obtained. Genomic DNA was extracted from unsorted PBMC with a Qiagen kit on a QIAcube, processed in batches of 12 samples.

V loses 2 bases, J loses 0 bases, and the germline ends lie 14 bases apart. Counted from cysteine to phenylalanine, this CDR3 has 18 amino acids. Only CDR3 DNA remains: 54 bases, in frame from the first base. From the germline V gene (reference sequence), CDR1 is MNHEY and CDR2 is SMNVEV. The immunoSEQ hsTCRB v3.0 assay was used at survey level resolution to sequence the TRB variable region. A depth of about 40,000-50,000 T-cell genomes per sample was targeted for TRB sequencing. TRB libraries were pooled and sequenced on an Illumina MiSeq using a v3 150-cycle kit. From the authors' description of their analysis: Repertoire analysis ran in R within a reproducible Nextflow workflow covering QC, data transformation and analysis. LymphoSeq2, an R package for exploring AIRR-Seq data, was used to implement custom analyses. A few samples that produced fewer than 5000 total TRB sequences were removed, so 150 to 200 HIV repertoires were analyzed. Of the roughly 190 retained HIV repertoires, roughly 61 were collected before and under 150 after ART initiation. Each repertoire was downsampled to 5000 TRB nucleotide sequences, and summary statistics were averaged across 100 downsampling iterations. TRB sequences were retained for analysis only if CDR3 regions of at least seven amino acids were present. Diversity was measured with a Shannon entropy-derived clonality score and the Gini coefficient. In repertoire networks, the top 5000 CDR3 amino acid sequences were linked whenever an edit distance of one separated two sequences. GLIPH2 predicted antigen specificity groups and MHC restriction for TRB CDR3 amino acid sequences. To flag known CMV, EBV, HIV or tissue antigen associations, CDR3 amino acid sequences were matched against VDJdb and McPAS-TCR. Pre-ART, post-ART and control groups were compared with Wilcoxon signed-rank tests and Holm-Bonferroni correction. TCRdb mirrors the immuneACCESS table, restricted to in-frame sequences. Some clones are absent from its copies; in checked studies, under half trace to an unresolved V gene, and the reason for the others is unknown. V and J calls and clone size are those listed in that table; D and trimming were worked out from the DNA. This sample comprises about 27,000 clones, 85% of them detected only once. The ten largest clones represent under 9.5% of the sample.

The chain is made from TRBV27 and TRBJ2-6; too little of a D gene remains to name it. The receptor was isolated from a man between 40 and 49 years old with HIV. The input for sequencing was unsorted PBMCs, taken 2.3 years after starting antiretroviral therapy. The CDR3 has the sequence CASSLLGFPSSGANVLTF. At the DNA level, the sequence is TGTGCCAGCAGTTTACTTGGCTTTCCTAGCTCTGGGGCCAACGTCCTGACTTTC.